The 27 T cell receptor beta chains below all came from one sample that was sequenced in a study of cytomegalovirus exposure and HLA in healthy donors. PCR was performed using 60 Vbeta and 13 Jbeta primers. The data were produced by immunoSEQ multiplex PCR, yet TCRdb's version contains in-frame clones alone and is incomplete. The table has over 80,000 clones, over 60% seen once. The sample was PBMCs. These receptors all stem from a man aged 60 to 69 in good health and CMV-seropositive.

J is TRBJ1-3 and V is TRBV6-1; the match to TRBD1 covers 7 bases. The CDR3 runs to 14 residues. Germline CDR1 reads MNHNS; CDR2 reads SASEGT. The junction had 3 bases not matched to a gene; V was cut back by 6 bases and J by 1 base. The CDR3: CASSRQGSGNTIYF. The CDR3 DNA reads TGTGCCAGCAGCCGACAGGGTTCTGGAAACACCATATATTTT.

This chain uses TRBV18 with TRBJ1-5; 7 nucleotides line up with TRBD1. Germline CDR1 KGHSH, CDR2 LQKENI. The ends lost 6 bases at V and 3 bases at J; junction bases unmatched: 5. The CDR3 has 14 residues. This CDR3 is CASSHGQDNQPQHF. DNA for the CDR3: TGTGCCAGCTCTCACGGACAGGACAATCAGCCCCAGCATTTT.

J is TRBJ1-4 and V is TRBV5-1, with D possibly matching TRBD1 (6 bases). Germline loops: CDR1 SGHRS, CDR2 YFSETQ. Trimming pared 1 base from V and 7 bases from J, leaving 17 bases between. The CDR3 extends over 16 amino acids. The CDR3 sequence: CASSLLGSGTREKLFF. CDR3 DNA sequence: TGCGCCAGCAGCTTGTTAGGATCCGGGACACGTGAAAAACTGTTTTTT.

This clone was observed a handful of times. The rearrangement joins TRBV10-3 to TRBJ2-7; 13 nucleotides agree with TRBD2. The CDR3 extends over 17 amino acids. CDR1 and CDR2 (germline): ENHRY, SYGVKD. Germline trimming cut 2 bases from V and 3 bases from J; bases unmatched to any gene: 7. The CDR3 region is CAISERGLAGQGYEQYF. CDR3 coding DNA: TGTGCCATCAGTGAGAGGGGACTAGCGGGGCAGGGCTACGAGCAGTACTTC.

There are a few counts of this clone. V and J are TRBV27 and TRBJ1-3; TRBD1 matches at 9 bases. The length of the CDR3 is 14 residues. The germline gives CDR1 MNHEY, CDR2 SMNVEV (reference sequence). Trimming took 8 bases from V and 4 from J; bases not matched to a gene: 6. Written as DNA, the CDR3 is TGTGCCAGCGTAGACAGGGGGGGCGGAAACACCATATATTTT. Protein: CASVDRGGGNTIYF.

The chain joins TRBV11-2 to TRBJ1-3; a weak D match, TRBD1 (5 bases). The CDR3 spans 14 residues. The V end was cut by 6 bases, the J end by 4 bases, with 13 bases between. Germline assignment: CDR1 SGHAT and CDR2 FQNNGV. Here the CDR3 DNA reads TGTGCCAGCAGATTGGAGGGGCCCGGAAACACCATATATTTT. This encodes CASRLEGPGNTIYF.

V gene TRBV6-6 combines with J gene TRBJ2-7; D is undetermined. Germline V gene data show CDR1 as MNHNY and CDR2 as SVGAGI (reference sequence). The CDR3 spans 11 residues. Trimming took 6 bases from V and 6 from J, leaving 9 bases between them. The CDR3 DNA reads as TGTGCCAGCAGCCGCCCCGGCGAGCAGTACTTC. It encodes CASSRPGEQYF.

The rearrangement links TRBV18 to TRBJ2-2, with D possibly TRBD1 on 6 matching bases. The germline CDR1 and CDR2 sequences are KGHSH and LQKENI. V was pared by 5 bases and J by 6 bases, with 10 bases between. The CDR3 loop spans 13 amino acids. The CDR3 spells CASSIQGSGELFF. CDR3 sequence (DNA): TGTGCCAGCTCAATCCAGGGGTCCGGGGAGCTGTTTTTT.

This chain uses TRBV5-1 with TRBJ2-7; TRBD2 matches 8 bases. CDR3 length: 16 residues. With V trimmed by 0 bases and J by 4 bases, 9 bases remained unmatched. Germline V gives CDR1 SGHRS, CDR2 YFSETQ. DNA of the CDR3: TGCGCCAGCAGCTTGGGCCCCTCGGGAGGGGGATACGAGCAGTACTTC. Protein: CASSLGPSGGGYEQYF.

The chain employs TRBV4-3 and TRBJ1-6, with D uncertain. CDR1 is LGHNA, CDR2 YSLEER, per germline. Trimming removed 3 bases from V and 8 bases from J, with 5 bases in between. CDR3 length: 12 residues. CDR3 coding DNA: TGCGCCAGCAGCCACATAGATTCACCCCTCCACTTT. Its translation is CASSHIDSPLHF.

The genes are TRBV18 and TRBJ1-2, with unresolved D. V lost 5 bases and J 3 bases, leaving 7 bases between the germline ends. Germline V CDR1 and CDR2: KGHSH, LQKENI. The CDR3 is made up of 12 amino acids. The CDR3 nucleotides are TGTGCCAGCTCATTGGGAGACTATGGCTACACCTTC. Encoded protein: CASSLGDYGYTF.

The CDR3 loop is CASSSGGTQYF. CDR3 DNA: TGTGCCAGCAGCTCCGGTGGTACGCAGTATTTT. This chain joins TRBV9 and TRBJ2-3; D is uncertain. CDR3 length: 11 residues. Looked up from germline, CDR1 is SGDLS and CDR2 is YYNGEE. Between the trimmed V and J ends, which lost 4 bases and 8 bases, there was a span of 8 bases.

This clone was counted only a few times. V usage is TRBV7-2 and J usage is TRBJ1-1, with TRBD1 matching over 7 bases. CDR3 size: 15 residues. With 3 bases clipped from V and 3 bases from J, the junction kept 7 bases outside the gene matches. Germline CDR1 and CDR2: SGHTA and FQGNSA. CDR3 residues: CASSLRTGFHTEAFF. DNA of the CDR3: TGTGCCAGCAGCTTGAGGACAGGATTTCACACTGAAGCTTTCTTT. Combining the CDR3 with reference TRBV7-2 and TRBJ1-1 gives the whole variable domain GAGVSQSPSNKVTEKGKDVELRCDPISGHTALYWYRQSLGQGLEFLIYFQGNSAPDKSGLPSDRFSAERTGGSVSTLTIQRTQQEDSAVYLCASSLRTGFHTEAFFGQGTRLTVV.

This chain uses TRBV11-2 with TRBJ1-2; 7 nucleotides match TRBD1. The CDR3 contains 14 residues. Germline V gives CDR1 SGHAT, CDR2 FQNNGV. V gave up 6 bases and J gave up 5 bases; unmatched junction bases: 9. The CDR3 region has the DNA TGTGCCAGCAGGATAGGGGCAGGGGGTTATGGCTACACCTTC. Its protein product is CASRIGAGGYGYTF.

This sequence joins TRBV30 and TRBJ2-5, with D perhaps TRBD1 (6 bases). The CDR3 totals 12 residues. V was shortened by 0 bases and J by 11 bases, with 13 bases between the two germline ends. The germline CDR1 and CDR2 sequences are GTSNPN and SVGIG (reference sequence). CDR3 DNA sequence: TGTGCCTGGAGTGTACTGGGCCAGGGGCAGTACTTC. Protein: CAWSVLGQGQYF. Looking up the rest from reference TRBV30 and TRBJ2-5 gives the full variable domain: SQTIHQWPATLVQPVGSPLSLECTVEGTSNPNLYWYRQAAGRGLQLLFYSVGIGQISSEVPQNLSASRPQDRQFILSSKKLLLSDSGFYLCAWSVLGQGQYFGPGTRLLVL.

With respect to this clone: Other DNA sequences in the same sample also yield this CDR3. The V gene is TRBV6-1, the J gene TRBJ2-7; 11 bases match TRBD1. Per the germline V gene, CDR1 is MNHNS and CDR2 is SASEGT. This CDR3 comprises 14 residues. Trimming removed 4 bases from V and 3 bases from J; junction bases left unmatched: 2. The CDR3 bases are TGTGCCAGCAGTGTTGGGACAGGGGGCTACGAGCAGTACTTC. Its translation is CASSVGTGGYEQYF.

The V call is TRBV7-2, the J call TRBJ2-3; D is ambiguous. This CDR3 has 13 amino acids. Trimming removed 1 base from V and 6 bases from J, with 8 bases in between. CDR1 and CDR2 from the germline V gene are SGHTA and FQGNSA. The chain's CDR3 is CASSLVRWDTQYF. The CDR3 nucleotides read TGTGCCAGCAGCTTAGTTCGGTGGGATACGCAGTATTTT.

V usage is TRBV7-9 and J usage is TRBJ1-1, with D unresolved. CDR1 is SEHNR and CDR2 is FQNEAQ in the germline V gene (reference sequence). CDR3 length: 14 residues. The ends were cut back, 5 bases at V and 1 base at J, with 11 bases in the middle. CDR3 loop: CASSAQWRNTEAFF. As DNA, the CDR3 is TGTGCCAGCAGCGCTCAGTGGAGGAACACTGAAGCTTTCTTT.

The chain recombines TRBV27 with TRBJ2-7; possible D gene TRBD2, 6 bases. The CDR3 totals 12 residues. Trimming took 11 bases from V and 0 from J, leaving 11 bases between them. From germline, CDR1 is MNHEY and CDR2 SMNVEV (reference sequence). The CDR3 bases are TGTGCCTGCGGGGCGAGCTCCTACGAGCAGTACTTC. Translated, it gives CACGASSYEQYF.

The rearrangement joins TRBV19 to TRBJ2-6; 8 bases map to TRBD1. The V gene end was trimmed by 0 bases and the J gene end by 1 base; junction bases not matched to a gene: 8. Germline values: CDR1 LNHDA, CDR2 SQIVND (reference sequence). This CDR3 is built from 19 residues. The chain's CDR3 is CASSIEWGRGPSGANVLTF. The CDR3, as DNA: TGTGCCAGTAGTATAGAATGGGGCAGGGGGCCTTCTGGGGCCAACGTCCTGACTTTC.

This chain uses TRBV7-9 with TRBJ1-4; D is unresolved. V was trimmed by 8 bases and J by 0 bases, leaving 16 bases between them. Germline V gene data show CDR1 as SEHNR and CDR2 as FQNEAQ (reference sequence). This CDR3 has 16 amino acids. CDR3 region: CASSLNGAATNEKLFF. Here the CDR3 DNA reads TGTGCCAGCTCCCTGAATGGAGCCGCAACTAATGAAAAACTGTTTTTT.

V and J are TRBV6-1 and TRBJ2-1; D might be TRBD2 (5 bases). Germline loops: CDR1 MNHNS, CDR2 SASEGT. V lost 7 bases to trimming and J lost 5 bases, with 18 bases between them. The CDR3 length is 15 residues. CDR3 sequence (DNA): TGTGCCAGCAATCGGAGGCAGACAACGAACAATGAGCAGTTCTTC. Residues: CASNRRQTTNNEQFF.

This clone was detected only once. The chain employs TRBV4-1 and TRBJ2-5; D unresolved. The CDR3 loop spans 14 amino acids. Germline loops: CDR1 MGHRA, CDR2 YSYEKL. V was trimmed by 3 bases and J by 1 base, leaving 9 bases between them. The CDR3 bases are TGCGCCAGCAGCCATGTAGCTGGCCAAGAGACCCAGTACTTC. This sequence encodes CASSHVAGQETQYF.

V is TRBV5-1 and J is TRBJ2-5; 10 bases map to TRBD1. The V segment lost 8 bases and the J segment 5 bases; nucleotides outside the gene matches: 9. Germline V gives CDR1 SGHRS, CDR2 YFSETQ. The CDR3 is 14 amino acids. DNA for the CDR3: TGCGCCAGTCGACAGGGGGCGGCGGGCGAGACCCAGTACTTC. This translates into CASRQGAAGETQYF. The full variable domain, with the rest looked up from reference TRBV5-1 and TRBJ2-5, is KAGVTQTPRYLIKTRGQQVTLSCSPISGHRSVSWYQQTPGQGLQFLFEYFSETQRNKGNFPGRFSGRQFSNSRSEMNVSTLELGDSALYLCASRQGAAGETQYFGPGTRLLVL.

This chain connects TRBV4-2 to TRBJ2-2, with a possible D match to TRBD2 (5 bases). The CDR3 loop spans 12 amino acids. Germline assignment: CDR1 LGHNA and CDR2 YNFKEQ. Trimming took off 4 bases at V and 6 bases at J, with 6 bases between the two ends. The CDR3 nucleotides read TGTGCCAGCAGCCCGGAGGCCGGGGAGCTGTTTTTT. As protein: CASSPEAGELFF.

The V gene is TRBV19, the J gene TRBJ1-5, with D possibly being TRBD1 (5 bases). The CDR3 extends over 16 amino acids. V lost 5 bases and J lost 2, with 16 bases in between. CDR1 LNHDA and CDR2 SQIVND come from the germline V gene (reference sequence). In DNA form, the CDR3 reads TGTGCCAGTAGTCCAAGGGGAGGTCGGGGCAATCAGCCCCAGCATTTT. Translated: CASSPRGGRGNQPQHF.

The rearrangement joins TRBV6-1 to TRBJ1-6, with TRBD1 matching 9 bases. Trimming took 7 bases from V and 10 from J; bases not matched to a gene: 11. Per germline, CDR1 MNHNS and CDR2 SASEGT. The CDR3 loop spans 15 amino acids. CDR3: CASTNTGTGPSPLHF. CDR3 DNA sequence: TGTGCCAGCACTAATACCGGGACAGGGCCCTCACCCCTCCACTTT.